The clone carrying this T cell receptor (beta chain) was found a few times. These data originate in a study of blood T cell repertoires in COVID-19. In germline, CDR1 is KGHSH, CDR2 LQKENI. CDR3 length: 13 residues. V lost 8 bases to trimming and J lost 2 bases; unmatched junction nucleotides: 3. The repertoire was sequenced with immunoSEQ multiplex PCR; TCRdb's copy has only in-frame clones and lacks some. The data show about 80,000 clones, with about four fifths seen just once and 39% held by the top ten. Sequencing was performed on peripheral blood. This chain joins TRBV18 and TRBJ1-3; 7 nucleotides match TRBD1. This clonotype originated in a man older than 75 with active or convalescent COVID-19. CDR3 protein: CASDGTAGNTIYF. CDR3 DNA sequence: TGTGCCAGCGACGGGACAGCTGGAAACACCATATATTTT.